One sample yielded the 9 T cell receptor beta chains listed below, sequenced in a study of neoadjuvant anti-PD-1 for oral cavity cancer. Time point described: after neoadjuvant nivolumab, at surgical resection. Repertoires were generated with immunoSEQ multiplex PCR, while TCRdb's copy carries only in-frame clones and drops some. The sample has approximately 13,000 clones, 65% to 80% seen once. The sample in question was PBMCs, obtained after nivolumab (anti-PD-1) treatment. The receptors originated from a person aged 35 to 85 with oral cavity squamous cell carcinoma.

The CDR3: CASTGRAAAKNIQYF. The CDR3, as DNA: TGCGCCAGCACAGGACGGGCTGCAGCCAAAAACATTCAGTACTTC. The rearrangement uses TRBV10-2 and TRBJ2-4; D is undetermined. Germline V gives CDR1 WSHSY, CDR2 SAAADI. The CDR3 length is 15 residues. V was clipped by 7 bases and J by 0 bases, with 13 bases between them.

This clone was counted a few times. V and J are TRBV7-9 and TRBJ2-7; 7 nucleotides match TRBD1. In germline, CDR1 is SEHNR, CDR2 FQNEAQ (reference sequence). This CDR3 spans 15 amino acids. Germline trimming cut 5 bases from V and 3 bases from J; bases unmatched to any gene: 10. For the CDR3, the DNA is TGTGCCAGCAGCGACGCGACAGGGCTAATCTACGAGCAGTACTTC. This encodes CASSDATGLIYEQYF. Together with reference TRBV7-9 and TRBJ2-7, the CDR3 gives the full variable domain: DTGVSQNPRHKITKRGQNVTFRCDPISEHNRLYWYRQTLGQGPEFLTYFQNEAQLEKSRLLSDRFSAERPKGSFSTLEIQRTEQGDSAMYLCASSDATGLIYEQYFGPGTRLTVT.

This clone appeared a single time. In nucleotides, the CDR3 is TGTGCCAGCAGTCCGCCCGCCTACAGGGGCCGGGGCACCGGGGAGCTGTTTTTT. Protein product: CASSPPAYRGRGTGELFF. V and J are TRBV28 and TRBJ2-2; the match to TRBD1 covers 7 bases. Germline values: CDR1 MDHEN, CDR2 SYDVKM. With 5 bases clipped from V and 4 bases from J, the junction kept 16 bases outside the gene matches. The CDR3 is made up of 18 amino acids.

The CDR3 sequence: CASSQGANEKLFF. The CDR3 DNA reads TGTGCCAGCAGCCAAGGGGCTAATGAAAAACTGTTTTTT. This chain joins TRBV14 and TRBJ1-4, with D unclear. The V and J ends lost 1 base and 3 bases respectively, with 3 bases between them. Germline V gene data show CDR1 as SGHDN and CDR2 as FVKESK. The CDR3 is 13 residues long.

The rearrangement links TRBV29-1 to TRBJ1-1; 9 bases align to TRBD1. The germline CDR1 and CDR2 sequences are SQVTM and ANQGSEA. The CDR3 has 16 amino acids. Trimming cost V 5 bases and J 1 base; bases outside gene matches: 11. CDR3 coding DNA: TGCAGCGTTCAAGCCGGGACAGGGAATAGGAACACTGAAGCTTTCTTT. Residues: CSVQAGTGNRNTEAFF.

This rearrangement joins TRBV6-5 to TRBJ1-1, with 8 bases lining up with TRBD1. Germline V gives CDR1 MNHEY, CDR2 SVGAGI. J gave up 2 bases and V 4 bases, and 6 bases lay outside the gene matches. The CDR3 runs 15 residues. The CDR3 nucleotides are TGTGCCAGCAGTTCAGGGGGCGCGGTAAACACTGAAGCTTTCTTT. It encodes CASSSGGAVNTEAFF.

This chain links TRBV15 with TRBJ1-1; D is undetermined. There are 12 residues in the CDR3. From germline, CDR1 is LNHNV and CDR2 YYDKDF (reference sequence). V gave up 4 bases and J gave up 11 bases, with 14 bases separating them. The CDR3, as DNA: TGTGCCACCAGCAAACGTCTGGAATCCGCTTTCTTT. It codes for CATSKRLESAFF.

This clone occurred once. The chain is built from TRBV6-6 and TRBJ2-5, with TRBD2 as a possible D gene (5 bases). V lost 11 bases and J 5 bases, leaving 12 bases between the germline ends. This CDR3 region has 11 residues. Per germline, CDR1 MNHNY and CDR2 SVGAGI (reference sequence). CDR3 sequence: CAAARGETQYF. For the CDR3, the DNA is TGTGCCGCGGCGAGAGGGGAGACCCAGTACTTC.

The V gene is TRBV7-8, the J gene TRBJ2-1, with a possible D match to TRBD2 (7 bases). The CDR3 has 17 amino acids. V lost 5 bases to trimming and J lost 2 bases, with 19 bases between them. Germline V gene lookup returns CDR1 SGHVS and CDR2 FQNEAQ. The CDR3 is CASSPTGGGATYNEQFF. DNA of the CDR3: TGTGCCAGCAGCCCAACCGGTGGGGGGGCTACCTACAATGAGCAGTTCTTC.